What follows are 26 T cell receptor beta chains derived from one specimen sequenced in a study of control samples from healthy donors and cancer patients. Only in-frame clones appear in the TCRdb table, and some are missing; sequencing was by immunoSEQ multiplex PCR. Here the sample spans around 79,000 clones, 80% to 95% being singletons. The specimen was PBMCs. These receptor sequences come from a woman aged 40 to 50 with lung cancer.

This chain joins TRBV15 and TRBJ1-2; no reliable D call. CDR1 is LNHNV, CDR2 YYDKDF, per germline (reference sequence). V was trimmed by 0 bases and J by 6 bases, leaving 11 bases between them. The CDR3 is made up of 14 amino acids. CDR3 protein: CATSRDRGLDGYTF. The CDR3 DNA follows: TGTGCCACCAGCAGAGATCGGGGTTTGGATGGCTACACCTTC.

CDR3 coding DNA: TGTGCCAGCAGCTTAGCGCTCAGGAACACTGAAGCTTTCTTT. Encoded protein: CASSLALRNTEAFF. The genes are TRBV7-9 and TRBJ1-1; D is ambiguous. CDR1 is SEHNR, CDR2 FQNEAQ, per germline (reference sequence). Trimming cost V 0 bases and J 1 base, with 6 bases left between them. There are 14 residues in the CDR3.

V gene TRBV6-2 or TRBV6-3 combines with J gene TRBJ2-7, with TRBD2 identical over 8 bases. The ends lost 3 bases at V and 3 bases at J; junction bases unmatched: 4. Germline loops: CDR1 MNHEY, CDR2 SVGEGT. The CDR3 has 14 residues. Here the CDR3 reads CASSYVSGVYEQYF. The CDR3 DNA reads as TGTGCCAGCAGTTATGTTAGCGGGGTCTACGAGCAGTACTTC.

V gene TRBV7-4 combines with J gene TRBJ2-1; possibly TRBD2 for D (6 bases). Trimming shortened V by 9 bases and J by 4 bases, and 16 bases separated the two germline ends. In germline, CDR1 is SGHVT, CDR2 SQSDAQ. This CDR3 has 14 amino acids. The CDR3 reads CARTGTGRYNEQFF. The CDR3 DNA reads as TGTGCCAGGACCGGGACTGGAAGATACAATGAGCAGTTCTTC. Using reference TRBV7-4 and TRBJ2-1 for the parts outside the CDR3, the full variable domain is GAGVSQSPRYKVAKRGRDVALRCDSISGHVTLYWYRQTLGQGSEVLTYSQSDAQRDKSGRPSGRFSAERPERSVSTLKIQRTEQGDSAVYLCARTGTGRYNEQFFGPGTRLTVL.

V gene TRBV12-5 combines with J gene TRBJ1-5, with D possibly matching TRBD1 (5 bases). Trimming took off 8 bases at V and 0 bases at J, with 14 bases between the two ends. This CDR3 is 15 amino acids long. The germline V gene has CDR1 LGHNT and CDR2 FRNRAP. CDR3 region: CASCWGGNSNQPQHF. The CDR3 DNA sequence: TGTGCTAGTTGCTGGGGGGGGAATAGCAATCAGCCCCAGCATTTT. The full variable domain, with the rest looked up from reference TRBV12-5 and TRBJ1-5, is DARVTQTPRHKVTEMGQEVTMRCQPILGHNTVFWYRQTMMQGLELLAYFRNRAPLDDSGMPKDRFSAEMPDATLATLKIQPSEPRDSAVYFCASCWGGNSNQPQHFGDGTRLSIL.

The chain combines TRBV30 with TRBJ1-3; D gene ambiguous. V was pared by 0 bases and J by 0 bases, with 6 bases between. Germline V CDR1 and CDR2: GTSNPN, SVGIG (reference sequence). This CDR3 contains 14 residues. CDR3 amino acids: CAWSVQTSGNTIYF. CDR3 bases: TGTGCCTGGAGTGTCCAAACCTCTGGAAACACCATATATTTT.

The chain couples TRBV19 to TRBJ1-5; maybe TRBD1 (6 bases). CDR3 length equals 15 residues. Germline CDR1 is LNHDA and CDR2 is SQIVND (reference sequence). V was clipped by 0 bases and J by 6 bases, with 12 bases between them. In nucleotides, the CDR3 is TGTGCCAGTAGTATAGACACAGGGTCGCCTCAGCCCCAGCATTTT. Its translation is CASSIDTGSPQPQHF.

This clone was observed once. CDR3 residues: CASSLAGTGGGRPQHF. The CDR3 DNA follows: TGTGCCAGCAGCTTAGCGGGGACAGGAGGTGGGAGGCCCCAGCATTTT. V usage is TRBV7-2 and J usage is TRBJ1-5, with TRBD1 matching 8 bases. The length of the CDR3 is 16 residues. Germline CDR1 and CDR2: SGHTA and FQGNSA. The junction had 10 bases not matched to a gene; V was cut back by 0 bases and J by 9 bases.

This chain uses TRBV7-9 with TRBJ1-1; maybe TRBD1 (5 bases). The CDR3 spans 14 residues. CDR1 is SEHNR and CDR2 is FQNEAQ in the germline V gene (reference sequence). Trimming took 6 bases from V and 0 from J, leaving 11 bases between them. CDR3 region: CASRPGHMNTEAFF. CDR3 DNA sequence: TGTGCCAGCAGACCTGGACATATGAACACTGAAGCTTTCTTT.

The chain recombines TRBV9 with TRBJ1-3; possible D gene TRBD1, 6 bases. The CDR3 length is 16 residues. In germline, CDR1 is SGDLS, CDR2 YYNGEE. V lost 0 bases, J lost 4 bases, and 14 bases lay in between. The CDR3 spells CASSVDPGQKGNTIYF. The CDR3 DNA follows: TGTGCCAGCAGCGTAGACCCCGGACAGAAAGGAAACACCATATATTTT.

The rearrangement joins TRBV28 to TRBJ1-4; perhaps TRBD1 as D (5 bases). The CDR3 is made up of 12 amino acids. V was cut by 4 bases and J by 7 bases, with 7 bases left in between. Germline CDR1 is MDHEN and CDR2 is SYDVKM. Here the CDR3 DNA reads TGTGCCAGCAGTTCAAGGGGTGAAAAACTGTTTTTT. This sequence encodes CASSSRGEKLFF.

This chain's CDR3 is CASRTTGPSLFEKLFF. For the CDR3, the DNA is TGTGCCAGCAGGACTACGGGGCCCAGCTTGTTTGAAAAACTGTTTTTT. The gene calls are TRBV2 and TRBJ1-4, with D maybe TRBD1 (5 bases). The CDR3 length is 16 residues. Trimming removed 6 bases at V and 7 bases at J, with 21 bases between. Germline lookup yields CDR1 SNHLY and CDR2 FYNNEI.

The chain uses TRBV14 and TRBJ1-3; D not certain. The V end lost 0 bases, the J end lost 1 base, and 22 bases lay between the germline ends. The CDR3 spans 20 residues. From germline, CDR1 is SGHDN and CDR2 FVKESK. The CDR3 region is CASSQDAIGMGRESGNTIYF. In DNA form, the CDR3 reads TGTGCCAGCAGCCAAGATGCTATCGGTATGGGTCGAGAGTCTGGAAACACCATATATTTT.

As DNA, the CDR3 is TGTGCCATCAGTGAGGGGCTAGGAGGGCAAGAGACCCAGTACTTC. Amino acids: CAISEGLGGQETQYF. This chain uses TRBV10-3 with TRBJ2-5; D is perhaps TRBD2 (6 bases). Germline CDR1 reads ENHRY; CDR2 reads SYGVKD. V was cut by 2 bases and J by 2 bases, with 12 bases left in between. The CDR3 sequence is 15 residues long.

The rearrangement joins TRBV3-1 (or the pseudogene TRBV3-2) to TRBJ1-6, with unresolved D. V lost 0 bases to trimming and J lost 0 bases, with 9 bases between them. The CDR3 sequence is 17 residues long. CDR1 and CDR2 from the germline V gene are LGHDT and YNNKEL (reference sequence). The CDR3 nucleotides are TGTGCCAGCAGCCAAGATTCGGCCAACTCCTATAATTCACCCCTCCACTTT. Amino acid sequence: CASSQDSANSYNSPLHF.

The chain joins TRBV3-1 (or the pseudogene TRBV3-2) to TRBJ1-2, with a tentative D call TRBD1 (5 bases). The V and J ends lost 5 bases and 2 bases respectively, with 9 bases between them. There are 13 residues in the CDR3. Germline loops: CDR1 LGHDT, CDR2 YNNKEL (reference sequence). The CDR3 DNA follows: TGTGCCAGCAGCTCGACAGAAAACTATGGCTACACCTTC. Its protein product is CASSSTENYGYTF.

This rearrangement joins TRBV30 to TRBJ2-5, with a tentative D call TRBD2 (6 bases). The V gene lost 3 bases and the J gene lost 1 base, with 15 bases spanning the gap. Germline V gene sequence: CDR1 GTSNPN, CDR2 SVGIG (reference sequence). The CDR3 contains 15 residues. CDR3 nucleotide sequence: TGTGCCTGGAGCGGTACCCGGGGGAGCCAAGAGACCCAGTACTTC. Translating gives CAWSGTRGSQETQYF.

The gene calls are TRBV12-5 and TRBJ1-1, with 8 nucleotides matching TRBD1. Germline CDR1 reads LGHNT; CDR2 reads FRNRAP. This CDR3 comprises 13 residues. The V gene end was trimmed by 4 bases and the J gene end by 4 bases; junction bases not matched to a gene: 2. In nucleotides, the CDR3 is TGTGCTAGTGGTTACAGGGGGGGCACTGAAGCTTTCTTT. Translating it yields CASGYRGGTEAFF.

The chain links TRBV19 to TRBJ2-2; D is undetermined. Deletions cut 5 bases from V and 3 bases from J, with 10 bases between. The CDR3 is made up of 14 amino acids. Germline V gene sequence: CDR1 LNHDA, CDR2 SQIVND (reference sequence). The CDR3 sequence is CASSSRVHTGELFF. The CDR3 nucleotides read TGTGCCAGTAGTTCTAGGGTTCACACCGGGGAGCTGTTTTTT.

The chain has TRBV10-1 and TRBJ2-7, with 10 bases aligning to TRBD2. The V gene end was trimmed by 8 bases and the J gene end by 7 bases; junction bases not matched to a gene: 8. Germline V CDR1 and CDR2: WNHNN, SYGVQD (reference sequence). The CDR3 covers 13 residues. The CDR3 nucleotides read TGCGCCAGCGGCGGACTAGCGGACCAGGAGCAGTACTTC. Translated: CASGGLADQEQYF.

The chain recombines TRBV3-1 (or the pseudogene TRBV3-2) with TRBJ2-5; 10 nucleotides align to TRBD1. Per germline, CDR1 LGHDT and CDR2 YNNKEL (reference sequence). This CDR3 spans 15 amino acids. With V trimmed by 3 bases and J by 4 bases, 5 bases remained unmatched. CDR3 sequence reads: CASSHWTGGGETQYF. The CDR3 nucleotides are TGTGCCAGCAGCCACTGGACAGGGGGAGGAGAGACCCAGTACTTC.

The J gene is TRBJ1-1, the V gene TRBV25-1; no definite D call. V was shortened by 6 bases and J by 8 bases, with 16 bases between the two germline ends. Germline V gives CDR1 MGHDK, CDR2 SYGVNS. The CDR3 covers 13 residues. The CDR3 reads CASSLGGAREAFF. The CDR3 coding sequence is TGTGCCAGCAGCCTGGGAGGCGCCAGGGAAGCTTTCTTT.

This clone was seen once. The CDR3 nucleotides are TGTGCCAGCAGTTACGACGGCGGCACAGATACGCAGTATTTT. As protein: CASSYDGGTDTQYF. This chain links TRBV27 with TRBJ2-3; no definite D call. The CDR3 extends over 14 amino acids. Trimming removed 4 bases at V and 1 base at J, with 9 bases between. CDR1 is MNHEY, CDR2 SMNVEV, per germline (reference sequence).

In its sample, this clone was seen a few times. The chain carries TRBV10-1 and TRBJ1-5; TRBD1 aligns across 8 bases. Germline CDR1 and CDR2: WNHNN and SYGVQD (reference sequence). J was trimmed by 4 bases and V by 0 bases; bases with no gene match: 8. This CDR3 spans 17 amino acids. CDR3 nucleotides: TGCGCCAGCAGTGAGTCGGGCCAGGGGGCTGGAAATCAGCCCCAGCATTTT. Its translation is CASSESGQGAGNQPQHF.

The chain combines TRBV25-1 with TRBJ2-2, with D perhaps assigned TRBD1 or TRBD2 (5 bases each). CDR1 and CDR2 from the germline V gene are MGHDK and SYGVNS. The CDR3 spans 16 residues. V shed 4 bases and J shed 3 bases, with 15 bases lying between them. The CDR3 is CASSVLPQGHTGELFF. In DNA, the CDR3 is TGTGCCAGCAGTGTCCTCCCCCAGGGACACACCGGGGAGCTGTTTTTT.

V usage is TRBV10-1 and J usage is TRBJ2-5; TRBD2 matches 10 bases. The CDR3 sequence is 14 residues long. Per the germline V gene, CDR1 is WNHNN and CDR2 is SYGVQD (reference sequence). V lost 4 bases to trimming and J lost 5 bases; unmatched junction nucleotides: 4. Written as DNA, the CDR3 is TGCGCCAGCAGTGCTAGCGGGGGACGGGAGACCCAGTACTTC. It translates to CASSASGGRETQYF.